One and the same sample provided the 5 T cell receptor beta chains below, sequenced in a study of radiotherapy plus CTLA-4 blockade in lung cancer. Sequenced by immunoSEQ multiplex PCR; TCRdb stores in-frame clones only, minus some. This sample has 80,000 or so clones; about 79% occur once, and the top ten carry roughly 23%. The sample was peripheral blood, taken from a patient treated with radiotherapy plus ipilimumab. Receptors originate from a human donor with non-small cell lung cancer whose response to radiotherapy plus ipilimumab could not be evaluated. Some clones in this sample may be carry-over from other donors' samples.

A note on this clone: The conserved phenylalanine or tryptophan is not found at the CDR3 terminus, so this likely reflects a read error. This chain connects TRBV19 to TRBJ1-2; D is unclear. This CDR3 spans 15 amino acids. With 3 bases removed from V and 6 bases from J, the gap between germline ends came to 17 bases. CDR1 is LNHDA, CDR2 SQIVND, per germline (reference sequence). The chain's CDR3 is CASSIVAAQVDGYTL. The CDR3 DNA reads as TGTGCCAGTAGTATCGTAGCTGCTCAAGTGGATGGCTACACCCTC.

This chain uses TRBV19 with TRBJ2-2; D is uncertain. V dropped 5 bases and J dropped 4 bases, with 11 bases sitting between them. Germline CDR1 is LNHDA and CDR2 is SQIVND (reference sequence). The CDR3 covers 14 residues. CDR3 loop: CASSPGSRTGELFF. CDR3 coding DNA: TGTGCCAGTAGTCCCGGGTCGCGCACCGGGGAGCTGTTTTTT.

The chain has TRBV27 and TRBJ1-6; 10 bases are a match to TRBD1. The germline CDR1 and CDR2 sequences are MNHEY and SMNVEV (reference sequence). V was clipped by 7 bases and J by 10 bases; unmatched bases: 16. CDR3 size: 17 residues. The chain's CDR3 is CASTSGGPGTGESPLHF. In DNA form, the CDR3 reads TGTGCCAGCACCTCAGGGGGACCGGGGACAGGGGAATCACCCCTCCACTTT.

The CDR3 DNA sequence: TGTGCCAGCAGCTTAGCGGCTGCGGGGAGCTCCTACGAGCAGTACTTC. It specifies CASSLAAAGSSYEQYF. V and J are TRBV7-6 and TRBJ2-5; D perhaps matches TRBD2 (6 bases). The DNA matches TRBJ2-7 better at its end, which makes the J call doubtful. Germline-derived CDR1 and CDR2 are SGHVS and FNYEAQ. This CDR3 has 16 amino acids.

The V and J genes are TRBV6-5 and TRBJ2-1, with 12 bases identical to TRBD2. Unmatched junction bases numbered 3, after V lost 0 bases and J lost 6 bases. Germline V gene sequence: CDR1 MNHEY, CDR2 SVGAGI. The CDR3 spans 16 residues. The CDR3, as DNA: TGTGCCAGCAGTTACTCTCTAGCGGGGGGGACCAATGAGCAGTTCTTC. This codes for CASSYSLAGGTNEQFF.